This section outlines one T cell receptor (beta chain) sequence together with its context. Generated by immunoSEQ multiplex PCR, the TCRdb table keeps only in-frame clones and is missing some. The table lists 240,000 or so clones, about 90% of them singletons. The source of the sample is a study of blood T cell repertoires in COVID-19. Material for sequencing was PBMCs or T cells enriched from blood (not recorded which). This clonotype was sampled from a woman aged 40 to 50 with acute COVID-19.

DNA for the CDR3: TGTGCCAGCAGCCCCGGACAGGCGAGCACCGGGGAGCTGTTTTTT. This sequence encodes CASSPGQASTGELFF. J is TRBJ2-2 and V is TRBV7-8, with TRBD1 identical over 7 bases. Germline V gene data show CDR1 as SGHVS and CDR2 as FQNEAQ. The CDR3 sequence is 15 residues long. The V gene end was trimmed by 5 bases and the J gene end by 4 bases; junction bases not matched to a gene: 7. Complete variable domain (other parts from reference TRBV7-8 and TRBJ2-2): GAGVSQSPRYKVAKRGQDVALRCDPISGHVSLFWYQQALGQGPEFLTYFQNEAQLDKSGLPSDRFFAERPEGSVSTLKIQRTQQEDSAVYLCASSPGQASTGELFFGEGSRLTVL.